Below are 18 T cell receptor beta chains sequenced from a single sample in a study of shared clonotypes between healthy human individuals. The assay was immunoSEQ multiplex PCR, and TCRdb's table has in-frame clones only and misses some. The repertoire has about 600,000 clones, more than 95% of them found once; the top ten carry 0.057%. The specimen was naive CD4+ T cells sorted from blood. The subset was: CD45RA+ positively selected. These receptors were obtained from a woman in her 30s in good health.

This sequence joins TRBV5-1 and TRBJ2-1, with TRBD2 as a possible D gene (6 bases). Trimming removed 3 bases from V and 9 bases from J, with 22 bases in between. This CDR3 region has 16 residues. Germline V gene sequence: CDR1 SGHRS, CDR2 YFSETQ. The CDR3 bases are TGCGCCAGCAGCTGGGGCCTCTCGGGAGTGCTTAGTGAGCAGTTCTTC. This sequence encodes CASSWGLSGVLSEQFF.

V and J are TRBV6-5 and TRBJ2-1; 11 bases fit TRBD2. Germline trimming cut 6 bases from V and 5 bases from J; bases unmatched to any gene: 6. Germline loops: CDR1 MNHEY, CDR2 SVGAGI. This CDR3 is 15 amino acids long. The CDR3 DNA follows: TGTGCCAGCAGCCGACTAGCGGGGATCGACAATGAGCAGTTCTTC. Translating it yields CASSRLAGIDNEQFF.

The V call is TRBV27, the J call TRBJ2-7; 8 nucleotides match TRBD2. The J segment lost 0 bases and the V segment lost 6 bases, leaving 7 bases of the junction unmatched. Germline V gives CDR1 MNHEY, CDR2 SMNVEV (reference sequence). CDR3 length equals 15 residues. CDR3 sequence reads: CASSTLAGGSYEQYF. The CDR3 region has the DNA TGTGCCAGCAGCACTTTGGCGGGAGGCTCCTACGAGCAGTACTTC.

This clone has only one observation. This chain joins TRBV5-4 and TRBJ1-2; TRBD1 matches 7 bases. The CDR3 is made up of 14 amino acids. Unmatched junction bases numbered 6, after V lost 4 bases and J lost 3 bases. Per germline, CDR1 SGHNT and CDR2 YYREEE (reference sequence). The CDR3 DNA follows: TGTGCCAGCAGCGCGCGCACAGGGGACTATGGCTACACCTTC. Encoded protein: CASSARTGDYGYTF.

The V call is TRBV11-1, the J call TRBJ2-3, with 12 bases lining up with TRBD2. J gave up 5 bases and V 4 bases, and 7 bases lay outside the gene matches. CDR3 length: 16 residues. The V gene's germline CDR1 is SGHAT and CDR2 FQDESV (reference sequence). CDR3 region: CASSYRTSGMLDTQYF. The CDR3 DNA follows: TGTGCCAGCAGCTACCGGACTAGCGGGATGTTAGATACGCAGTATTTT.

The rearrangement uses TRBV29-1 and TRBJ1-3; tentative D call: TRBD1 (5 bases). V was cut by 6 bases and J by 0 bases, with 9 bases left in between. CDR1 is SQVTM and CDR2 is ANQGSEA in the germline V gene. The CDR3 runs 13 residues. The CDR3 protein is CSVDSPSGNTIYF. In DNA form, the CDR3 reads TGCAGCGTCGACAGTCCCTCTGGAAACACCATATATTTT.

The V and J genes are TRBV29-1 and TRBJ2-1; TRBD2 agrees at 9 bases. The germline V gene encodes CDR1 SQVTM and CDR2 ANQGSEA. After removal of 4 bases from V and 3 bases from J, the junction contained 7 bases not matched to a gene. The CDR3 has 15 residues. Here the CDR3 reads CSVAYRLADYNEQFF. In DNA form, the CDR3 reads TGCAGCGTTGCTTACCGACTAGCGGACTACAATGAGCAGTTCTTC.

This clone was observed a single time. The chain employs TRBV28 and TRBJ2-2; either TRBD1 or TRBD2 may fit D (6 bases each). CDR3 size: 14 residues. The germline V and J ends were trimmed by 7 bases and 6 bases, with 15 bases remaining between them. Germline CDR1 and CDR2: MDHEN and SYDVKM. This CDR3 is CASKWGARPGELFF. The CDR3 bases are TGTGCCAGCAAGTGGGGGGCGCGTCCCGGGGAGCTGTTTTTT.

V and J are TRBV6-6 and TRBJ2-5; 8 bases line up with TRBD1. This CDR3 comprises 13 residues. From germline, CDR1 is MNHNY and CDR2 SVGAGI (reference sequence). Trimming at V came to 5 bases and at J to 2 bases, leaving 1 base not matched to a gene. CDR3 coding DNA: TGTGCCAGCAGTCGGACAGGGCAAGAGACCCAGTACTTC. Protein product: CASSRTGQETQYF.

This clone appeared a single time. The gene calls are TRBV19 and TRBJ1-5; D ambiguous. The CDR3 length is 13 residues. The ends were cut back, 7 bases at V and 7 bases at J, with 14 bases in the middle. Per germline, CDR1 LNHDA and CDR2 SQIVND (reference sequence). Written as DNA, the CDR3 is TGTGCCAGTACCGATCAGAGGTTCCAGCCCCAGCATTTT. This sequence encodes CASTDQRFQPQHF.

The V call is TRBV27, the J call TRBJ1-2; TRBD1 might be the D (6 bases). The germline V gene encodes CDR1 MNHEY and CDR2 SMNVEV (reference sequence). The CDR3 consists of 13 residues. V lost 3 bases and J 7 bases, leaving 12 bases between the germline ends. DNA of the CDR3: TGTGCCAGCAGTTTCTACAGGGCCGGTGGCTACACCTTC. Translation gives CASSFYRAGGYTF.

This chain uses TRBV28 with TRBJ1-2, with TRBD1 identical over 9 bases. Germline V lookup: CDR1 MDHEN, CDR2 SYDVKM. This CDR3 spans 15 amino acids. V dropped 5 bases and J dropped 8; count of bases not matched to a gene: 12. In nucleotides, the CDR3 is TGTGCCAGCAGTACCTACAGGGGGCCAACTGGGGGCTACACCTTC. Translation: CASSTYRGPTGGYTF.

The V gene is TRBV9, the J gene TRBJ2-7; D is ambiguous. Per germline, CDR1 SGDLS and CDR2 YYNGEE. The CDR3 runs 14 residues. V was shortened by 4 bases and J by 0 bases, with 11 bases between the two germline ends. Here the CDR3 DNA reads TGTGCCAGCAGCTCTCGCTTCGGCTCCTACGAGCAGTACTTC. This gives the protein CASSSRFGSYEQYF.

This chain's CDR3 is CASSYQRQGGYEQYF. The CDR3, as DNA: TGTGCCAGCAGTTACCAACGACAGGGGGGCTACGAGCAGTACTTC. The chain combines TRBV6-5 with TRBJ2-7, with 9 bases matching TRBD1. The CDR3 loop spans 15 amino acids. Germline trimming cut 2 bases from V and 3 bases from J; bases unmatched to any gene: 5. The V gene's germline CDR1 is MNHEY and CDR2 SVGAGI.

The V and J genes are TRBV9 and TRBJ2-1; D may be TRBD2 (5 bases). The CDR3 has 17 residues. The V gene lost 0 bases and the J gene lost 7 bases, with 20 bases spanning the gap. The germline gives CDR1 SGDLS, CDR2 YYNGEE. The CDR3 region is CASSVVGRPRLGNEQFF. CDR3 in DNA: TGTGCCAGCAGCGTAGTAGGGAGACCCCGCCTTGGAAATGAGCAGTTCTTC.

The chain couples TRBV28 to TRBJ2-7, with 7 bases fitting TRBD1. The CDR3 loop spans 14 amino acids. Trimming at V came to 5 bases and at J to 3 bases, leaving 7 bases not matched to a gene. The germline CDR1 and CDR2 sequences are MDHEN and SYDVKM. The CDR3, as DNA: TGTGCCAGCAGTAACGGACAGGTTAGCTACGAGCAGTACTTC. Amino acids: CASSNGQVSYEQYF.

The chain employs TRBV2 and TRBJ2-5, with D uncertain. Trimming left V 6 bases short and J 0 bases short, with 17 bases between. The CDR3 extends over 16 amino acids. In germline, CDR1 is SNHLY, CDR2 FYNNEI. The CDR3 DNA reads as TGTGCCAGCAGCGTCCCTCCACTTACGTACCAAGAGACCCAGTACTTC. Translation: CASSVPPLTYQETQYF.

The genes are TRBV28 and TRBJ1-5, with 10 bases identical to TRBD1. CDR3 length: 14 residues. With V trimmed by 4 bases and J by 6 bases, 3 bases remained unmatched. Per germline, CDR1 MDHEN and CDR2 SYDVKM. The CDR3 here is CASSWGQGRQPQHF. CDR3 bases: TGTGCCAGCAGTTGGGGACAGGGGCGTCAGCCCCAGCATTTT.